These 16 T cell receptor beta chains were all obtained from the same sample, sequenced in a study of T cells expressing NK-cell markers (dated by TCRdb to 2019 to 2021). The library was generated by 5' RACE. Sequencing relied on an Illumina HiSeq 2000. Reads reprocessed by TCRdb are summarized as one entry per CDR3 protein sequence, and DNA is absent. The sample table gives 550,000 to 600,000 distinct CDR3 sequences. The top ten clones comprise under 4.5% of the sample. Sequencing was done on a sample of blood T cells: a sorted CD56 or NKG2C T cell subset, CD4+ or CD8+ T cells, or bulk PBMC T cells (not recorded which). The source is a man between 18 and 29 years old in good health. Donor details come from another sample of the same person, matched by shared clones.

This chain connects TRBV28 to TRBJ2-7; TCRdb proposes TRBD2, but this gene call is untestable without DNA. Germline lookup yields CDR1 MDHEN and CDR2 SYDVKM. This CDR3 is built from 13 residues. This CDR3 is CAAGLLSSYEQYF.

This sequence joins TRBV5-1 and TRBJ2-7; TCRdb selects TRBD2, and the lack of DNA leaves this call unchecked. Germline V gene data show CDR1 as SGHRS and CDR2 as YFSETQ. The CDR3 covers 14 residues. CDR3 region: CASSLTSGRGEQYF.

The rearrangement uses TRBV19 and TRBJ2-3; TCRdb outputs TRBD1, but without DNA this stays unchecked. Germline assignment: CDR1 LNHDA and CDR2 SQIVND (reference sequence). This CDR3 is built from 12 residues. The chain's CDR3 is CASTIGQGTQYF.

This sequence joins TRBV12-3 or TRBV12-4 and TRBJ2-3; without DNA, the TCRdb call of TRBD2 cannot be checked. This CDR3 is 18 amino acids long. The CDR3 is CASREPRLAGGRTDTQFF.

The CDR3 sequence is CSVVTNEKLFF. The chain has TRBV29-1 and TRBJ1-4. Per the germline V gene, CDR1 is SQVTM and CDR2 is ANQGSEA. This CDR3 is built from 11 residues.

V usage is TRBV11-2 and J usage is TRBJ2-3; TCRdb calls TRBD2, which cannot be checked without DNA. The CDR3 loop spans 16 amino acids. The germline gives CDR1 SGHAT, CDR2 FQNNGV. CDR3 region: CASNLAGTRSGDTQYF.

The chain links TRBV4-1 to TRBJ2-3; TCRdb designates TRBD1, a call that cannot be tested without DNA. Germline lookup yields CDR1 MGHRA and CDR2 YSYEKL. The CDR3 covers 16 residues. The CDR3 sequence is CASSQVPGVGTDTQYF.

The J gene is TRBJ1-2, the V gene TRBV28. The V gene's germline CDR1 is MDHEN and CDR2 SYDVKM. The CDR3 is 15 residues long. CDR3 region: CASSLAGNSNYGYTF.

The chain has TRBV7-2 and TRBJ1-5; TCRdb returns TRBD1, unconfirmable since there is no DNA. Per germline, CDR1 SGHTA and CDR2 FQGNSA. The CDR3 length is 17 residues. The CDR3 sequence: CASSLVATGDSNQPQHF.

The chain joins TRBV12-3 or TRBV12-4 to TRBJ2-4. The CDR3 contains 13 residues. The CDR3 loop reads CASSFGQKNIQYF.

The V gene is TRBV24-1, the J gene TRBJ2-7. This CDR3 is 12 amino acids long. Germline V lookup: CDR1 KGHDR, CDR2 SFDVKD. The CDR3 is CAIERGSYEQYF.

V is TRBV7-9 and J is TRBJ1-3; TCRdb indicates TRBD1, and absent DNA this call remains unverified. Germline assignment: CDR1 SEHNR and CDR2 FQNEAQ (reference sequence). The length of the CDR3 is 16 residues. The CDR3 here is CASSSHPRTGGNTIYF.

The chain carries TRBV7-9 and TRBJ2-7; TCRdb selects TRBD2, and the lack of DNA leaves this call unchecked. The CDR3 runs to 14 residues. Germline V gene data show CDR1 as SEHNR and CDR2 as FQNEAQ (reference sequence). This CDR3 is CASSLQGGSFEQYF.

This chain connects TRBV5-1 to TRBJ2-3. Germline-derived CDR1 and CDR2 are SGHRS and YFSETQ. The CDR3 is made up of 12 amino acids. The CDR3 loop reads CASSLVSDTQYF.

The chain links TRBV2 to TRBJ2-2; TCRdb outputs TRBD2, but without DNA this stays unchecked. In germline, CDR1 is SNHLY, CDR2 FYNNEI. This CDR3 contains 22 residues. The CDR3 loop is CASSEDILGLAGEALESGELFF.

V usage is TRBV29-1 and J usage is TRBJ2-5; TCRdb lists TRBD2, though no DNA is available to test this call. The CDR3 spans 11 residues. From germline, CDR1 is SQVTM and CDR2 ANQGSEA. CDR3 sequence: CSFLTSETQYF.